The present T cell receptor (beta chain) was sequenced within a study of blood T cell repertoires in COVID-19. Generated by immunoSEQ multiplex PCR, the TCRdb table keeps only in-frame clones and is missing some. The sample yields some 310,000 clones, around 89% seen once. This CDR3 is 15 amino acids long. The V and J ends lost 5 bases and 4 bases, in that order; junction bases with no gene match: 11. Germline values: CDR1 SGHRS, CDR2 YFSETQ. The chain carries TRBV5-1 and TRBJ2-5, with 7 bases identical to TRBD1. The source of this sequence is a woman aged 40 to 50 with COVID-19, enrolled during active disease. The specimen sequenced was peripheral blood. In DNA form, the CDR3 reads TGCGCCAGCAGTTTGTCAGGGGGATTGGTAGAGACCCAGTACTTC. This translates into CASSLSGGLVETQYF.